Listed below are T cell receptor beta chains from one sample, sequenced in a study of cytomegalovirus exposure and HLA in healthy donors. Measured with immunoSEQ multiplex PCR; TCRdb has only the in-frame clones, and not every one. The sample carries about 250,000 clones, roughly nine tenths recorded once. Sequencing used PBMCs. The source of these receptors is a young man in good health and CMV-seropositive. The CDR3 runs from the conserved cysteine through the conserved F or W. The order of the fields is clone size, D gene, J gene, V gene, CDR3 protein, CDR3 DNA. D genes are given only for firm matches. Clone size is not always given. Where it is, it says once, few, many or a class for expanded clones.

>.|.|TRBJ2-7|TRBV7-8
CASSLRVPGPNEQYF
TGTGCCAGCAGCTTAAGGGTCCCTGGGCCTAACGAGCAGTACTTC
>.|.|TRBJ2-7|TRBV28
CASSFAGDYEQYF
TGTGCCAGCAGTTTTGCGGGTGACTACGAGCAGTACTTC
>.|.|TRBJ2-5|TRBV20-1
CSAQVQETQYF
TGCAGTGCCCAGGTTCAAGAGACCCAGTACTTC
>few|TRBD2|TRBJ2-2|TRBV4-2
CASSQASSGRATGELFF
TGTGCCAGCAGCCAAGCCTCGAGCGGGAGGGCGACCGGGGAGCTGTTTTTT
>.|.|TRBJ1-4|TRBV27
CASSLGDGPNEKLFF
TGTGCCAGCAGTTTAGGGGACGGACCTAATGAAAAACTGTTTTTT
>.|.|TRBJ1-3|TRBV11-2
CASSKQGIHTIYF
TGTGCCAGCAGCAAACAGGGTATCCACACCATATATTTT
>.|TRBD1|TRBJ1-5|TRBV7-8
CASSLVRQGFQPQHF
TGTGCCAGCAGCTTAGTACGACAGGGATTTCAGCCCCAGCATTTT
>.|.|TRBJ2-5|TRBV5-6
CASSFGRVNQETQYF
TGTGCCAGCAGCTTTGGCAGGGTAAACCAAGAGACCCAGTACTTC
>.|.|TRBJ2-1|TRBV28
CASSLVGGRSSYNEQFF
TGTGCCAGCAGCCTAGTTGGTGGGAGGAGCTCCTACAATGAGCAGTTCTTC
>.|TRBD1|TRBJ1-5|TRBV19
CASSPRTGGNPSRGNQPQHF
TGTGCCAGTAGTCCGCGGACAGGGGGAAATCCTTCTAGAGGCAATCAGCCCCAGCATTTT
>.|TRBD1|TRBJ2-1|TRBV11-2
CASSSGRTGREQFF
TGTGCCAGCAGCTCCGGCCGGACAGGTAGGGAGCAGTTCTTC
>.|.|TRBJ1-2|TRBV5-1
CASSSGWDYGYTF
TGCGCCAGCAGCTCCGGTTGGGACTATGGCTACACCTTC
>.|.|TRBJ1-2|TRBV11-2
CASSLDRGTGYGYTF
TGTGCCAGCAGCTTAGACCGCGGGACGGGCTATGGCTACACCTTC
>.|.|TRBJ2-7|TRBV4-1
CASSQVGGEQYF
TGCGCCAGCAGCCAAGTCGGGGGCGAGCAGTACTTC
>few|.|TRBJ1-5|TRBV29-1
CSVTMGGAGGNQPQHF
TGCAGCGTCACCATGGGGGGAGCGGGAGGCAATCAGCCCCAGCATTTT
>.|.|TRBJ2-6|TRBV29-1
CSAADGSSGANVLTF
TGCAGCGCCGCAGACGGAAGCTCTGGGGCCAACGTCCTGACTTTC
>.|.|TRBJ1-2|TRBV6-5
CASRHTLPDGYTF
TGTGCCAGCAGACATACCTTACCCGATGGCTACACCTTC
>.|.|TRBJ2-1|TRBV6-5
CASRSGSFHNEQFF
TGTGCCAGCAGATCTGGCTCGTTCCACAATGAGCAGTTCTTC
>once|TRBD2|TRBJ2-7|TRBV28
CASSFRLAGSSYEQYF
TGTGCCAGCAGTTTTCGACTAGCGGGCAGCTCCTACGAGCAGTACTTC
>.|TRBD2|TRBJ2-3|TRBV19
CASSPWTSEDTDTQYF
TGTGCCAGTAGCCCTTGGACTAGCGAGGACACAGATACGCAGTATTTT
>.|TRBD1|TRBJ2-7|TRBV11-3
CASSTDRGDEQYF
TGTGCCAGCAGCACTGACAGGGGAGACGAGCAGTACTTC
>.|.|TRBJ2-2|TRBV27
CASSFHSPGALNGELFF
TGTGCCAGCAGTTTTCACTCCCCCGGGGCCTTAAACGGGGAGCTGTTTTTT
>.|.|TRBJ2-7|TRBV21-1
CASSKGPTSSYEQYF
TGTGCCAGCAGCAAAGGTCCTACCAGCTCCTACGAGCAGTACTTC
>.|.|TRBJ2-1|TRBV30
CAWSLGGVDHNEQFF
TGTGCCTGGAGTTTGGGGGGAGTAGATCACAATGAGCAGTTCTTC
>.|.|TRBJ2-2|TRBV7-3
CASSQINTGELFF
TGCGCCAGCAGCCAGATTAACACCGGGGAGCTGTTTTTT
>.|.|TRBJ1-5|TRBV6-5
CASSYGVRQPQHF
TGTGCCAGCAGTTACGGGGTAAGGCAGCCCCAGCATTTT
>few|.|TRBJ2-2|TRBV19
CASSIGRNTGELFF
TGTGCCAGTAGTATTGGCAGGAACACCGGGGAGCTGTTTTTT
>.|.|TRBJ2-1|TRBV27
CASSLSGHAYNEQFF
TGTGCCAGCAGTTTATCGGGACATGCCTACAATGAGCAGTTCTTC
>.|.|TRBJ2-7|TRBV6-1
CATRRQFYEQYF
TGTGCCACCCGAAGGCAGTTCTACGAGCAGTACTTC
>once|.|TRBJ1-2|TRBV6-4
CASSDRGNGYTF
TGTGCCAGCAGTGACAGGGGAAATGGCTACACCTTC
>.|.|TRBJ2-2|TRBV15
CATSRDRRDGELFF
TGTGCCACCAGCAGAGATAGACGGGACGGGGAGCTGTTTTTT
>.|.|TRBJ2-1|TRBV14
CASSQDLYNEQFF
TGTGCCAGCAGCCAAGACCTATACAATGAGCAGTTCTTC
>.|TRBD1|TRBJ1-1|TRBV27
CASSSPLPGQRNTEAFF
TGTGCCAGCAGTTCCCCCTTACCGGGACAGAGGAACACTGAAGCTTTCTTT
>.|TRBD2|TRBJ2-1|TRBV5-1
CASSLTPGGLPNEQFF
TGCGCCAGCAGCTTAACCCCGGGAGGACTCCCCAATGAGCAGTTCTTC
>.|TRBD1|TRBJ2-1|TRBV29-1
CSVEGRQGANEQFF
TGCAGCGTTGAGGGGCGACAGGGGGCGAATGAGCAGTTCTTC
>.|TRBD2|TRBJ2-7|TRBV6-1
CASSEEVVGGRSHEQYF
TGTGCCAGCAGTGAAGAGGTAGTAGGCGGGAGGTCCCACGAGCAGTACTTC
>.|TRBD1|TRBJ1-2|TRBV7-9
CASSSSRGLAYGYTF
TGTGCCAGCAGCTCCAGCAGGGGGTTGGCCTATGGCTACACCTTC
>.|TRBD1|TRBJ2-5|TRBV5-4
CASSLPGDRQETQYF
TGTGCCAGCAGCCTGCCGGGGGACAGGCAAGAGACCCAGTACTTC
>.|TRBD1|TRBJ1-1|TRBV7-2
CASTGDRKEAFF
TGTGCCAGCACCGGGGACAGGAAAGAAGCTTTCTTT
>.|TRBD1|TRBJ1-1|TRBV27
CASSSLDRGLEAFF
TGTGCCAGCAGTAGCTTGGACAGGGGGCTCGAAGCTTTCTTT
>once|.|TRBJ2-7|TRBV7-2
CASSLALAVGEQYF
TGTGCCAGCAGCTTAGCGCTGGCTGTGGGGGAGCAGTACTTC
>.|TRBD2|TRBJ2-7|TRBV27
CASSGTSGRAF
TGTGCCAGCAGTGGGACTAGCGGGAGGGCATTC
>.|TRBD1|TRBJ2-4|TRBV5-6
CASSFGTGGALLAKNIQYF
TGTGCCAGCAGCTTTGGGACAGGGGGAGCGCTACTAGCCAAAAACATTCAGTACTTC
>.|.|TRBJ2-1|TRBV4-1
CASSPRAGNEQFF
TGCGCCAGCAGCCCCCGCGCCGGCAATGAGCAGTTCTTC
>.|.|TRBJ2-5|TRBV30
CAWRESGKETQYF
TGTGCCTGGAGAGAATCAGGGAAAGAGACCCAGTACTTC
>.|.|TRBJ2-7|TRBV13
CASSFRDIPYEQYF
TGTGCCAGCAGCTTCCGGGACATTCCCTACGAGCAGTACTTC
>.|.|TRBJ1-1|TRBV28
CASSLLPWVNTEAFF
TGTGCCAGCAGTTTACTCCCCTGGGTGAACACTGAAGCTTTCTTT